Each of the 6 T cell receptor beta chains below was sequenced from the same sample in a study of regulatory T cells in long-lasting Graves disease. CDR3-region Arm-PCR and iRepertoire HTBI primers produced the TCR beta libraries. TCRdb reanalysed the multiplex PCR reads using MiXCR and keeps one entry per CDR3 protein. The sample has a few hundred thousand distinct CDR3 sequences, 14% to 15% seen once. The time point is: newly diagnosed GD, antithyroid drugs for less than 3 months. Construction of the TCR library relied on RNA isolated from PBMCs. The sample was also reused in another study, on T cells in Graves' hyperthyroidism and ophthalmopathy.

Sequences were derived from peripheral blood mononuclear cells (PBMCs), sampled at new diagnosis, from a patient treated with antithyroid drugs. These TCRs come from a middle-aged woman with Graves disease.

This clonotype was seen repeatedly, ten times or more. The chain uses TRBV28 and TRBJ1-1, with TRBD1 as a possible D gene (6 bases). V lost 7 bases and J 6 bases, leaving 18 bases between the germline ends. The germline V gene has CDR1 MDHEN and CDR2 SYDVKM. CDR3 length: 14 amino acids. CDR3 nucleotide sequence: TGTGCCAGCACGTTGAATACTGAGGGGGCTGAAGCTTTCTTT. Its translation is CASTLNTEGAEAFF.

Only a few counts were recorded for this clonotype. V gene TRBV7-3 combines with J gene TRBJ2-6, with D unresolved. Germline V lookup: CDR1 SGHTA, CDR2 FQGTGA. V lost 0 bases, J lost 2 bases, and 11 bases lay in between. This CDR3 region has 17 residues. The CDR3: CASSLTPESTGANVLTF. The DNA of the CDR3 is TGTGCCAGCAGCTTAACTCCAGAGTCCACTGGGGCCAACGTCCTGACTTTC.

Concerning this clonotype itself: A much larger clone is a single base away; this may be a read error. The chain links TRBV27 to TRBJ2-1; D remains unclear. The germline V gene encodes CDR1 MNHEY and CDR2 SMNVEV (reference sequence). CDR3 length: 13 residues. The CDR3 loop reads CASSYSPYNEQLF. The CDR3 coding sequence is TGTGCCAGCAGTTACAGCCCTTACAATGAGCAGCTCTTC.

This clonotype has just a few counts. The rearrangement links TRBV20-1 to TRBJ2-6; 13 bases align to TRBD2. Germline V lookup: CDR1 DFQATT, CDR2 SNEGSKA (reference sequence). V lost 3 bases to trimming and J lost 2 bases; unmatched junction nucleotides: 1. CDR3 length equals 16 residues. As DNA, the CDR3 is TGCAGTGCTAGGGGGACTAGCGGGACTGGGGCCAACGTCCTGACTTTC. It specifies CSARGTSGTGANVLTF.

Ten or more counts support this clonotype. The chain combines TRBV6-2 or TRBV6-3 with TRBJ2-1, with a weak D call TRBD1 (6 bases). The CDR3 contains 15 residues. CDR1 MNHEY and CDR2 SVGEGT come from the germline V gene. With 4 bases removed from V and 7 bases from J, the gap between germline ends came to 17 bases. The CDR3 DNA sequence: TGTGCCAGCAGTTCCACCACTAACAGGGTAAATGAGCAGTTCTTC. This encodes CASSSTTNRVNEQFF.

This clonotype was seen ten or more times. The chain is built from TRBV10-3 and TRBJ2-3, with TRBD2 as a possible D gene (6 bases). The CDR3 sequence is 15 residues long. V was trimmed by 2 bases and J by 2 bases, leaving 11 bases between them. Germline CDR1 is ENHRY and CDR2 is SYGVKD. CDR3 amino acids: CAISELSGVTDTQYF. The CDR3 DNA sequence: TGTGCCATCAGTGAGCTATCGGGGGTCACAGATACGCAGTATTTT.